This T cell receptor (beta chain) was sequenced for a study of blood T cells in healthy people across ages. The V gene's germline CDR1 is MNHEY and CDR2 SMNVEV (reference sequence). This CDR3 is 16 amino acids long. V lost 6 bases, J lost 7 bases, and 22 bases lay in between. Notes on the study in general: Across the age range, TCR beta diversity per million T cells fell in a roughly linear way. Greater diversity and more naive CD4+ cells were seen in long-lived donors than in aged donors.

Details on this clonotype: Its antigen is still unknown.

Alongside a J-beta primer mix, a sample-barcoded 5' primer served in a second PCR lasting 7 to 11 cycles. All cDNA molecules were each tagged by a template-switch adaptor with 12 random nucleotides. TCRdb re-analysed the 5' RACE reads in MiXCR, keeping a single row per CDR3 protein. The sample comprises over a million distinct CDR3 sequences, roughly 45% of which are singletons, and 18% rests with the top ten. Every donor provided 8.5 to 10 milliliters of peripheral blood. The source material was blood. The chain carries TRBV27 and TRBJ2-1, with D perhaps assigned TRBD1 or TRBD2 (5 bases each). The source is a woman aged 55 to 70 in good health. CDR3 region: CASSDPGPSSPNEQFF. For the CDR3, the DNA is TGTGCCAGCAGCGATCCGGGACCCAGCTCTCCAAATGAGCAGTTCTTC.